The source of this T cell receptor (beta chain) is a study of cytomegalovirus exposure and HLA in healthy donors. Study-wide findings and caveats: When analyzed later, a missense DCLRE1C variant was found to be linked to TCR beta V- and J-gene trimming. Excluded were some V segments that proved indistinguishable, including TRBV6-2 and TRBV6-3.

60 Vbeta and 13 Jbeta primers were used in PCR. Per the authors' pipeline: Counted up in a later analysis, unique TCR beta chains came to 65 million to 100 million, with around 12 million shared. TCRdb's table, derived via immunoSEQ multiplex PCR, lists solely in-frame clones and lacks some. V and J calls and clone size are as listed in that table; D and trimming were resolved from the DNA. The data contain about 150,000 clones, around 79% of them singletons. Notes on this clone: Its antigen is undetermined.

This CDR3 comprises 15 residues. Per germline, CDR1 SGHRS and CDR2 YFSETQ. V was pared by 0 bases and J by 8 bases, with 5 bases of the junction left unmatched. The TCR comes from a man between 18 and 29 years old in good health and CMV-seronegative. The chain recombines TRBV5-1 with TRBJ1-4; 9 bases are a match to TRBD1. Sequencing was done on a sample of PBMCs. The CDR3 loop is CASSLDGTGYEKLFF. The CDR3 DNA sequence: TGCGCCAGCAGCTTGGACGGGACAGGGTACGAAAAACTGTTTTTT.